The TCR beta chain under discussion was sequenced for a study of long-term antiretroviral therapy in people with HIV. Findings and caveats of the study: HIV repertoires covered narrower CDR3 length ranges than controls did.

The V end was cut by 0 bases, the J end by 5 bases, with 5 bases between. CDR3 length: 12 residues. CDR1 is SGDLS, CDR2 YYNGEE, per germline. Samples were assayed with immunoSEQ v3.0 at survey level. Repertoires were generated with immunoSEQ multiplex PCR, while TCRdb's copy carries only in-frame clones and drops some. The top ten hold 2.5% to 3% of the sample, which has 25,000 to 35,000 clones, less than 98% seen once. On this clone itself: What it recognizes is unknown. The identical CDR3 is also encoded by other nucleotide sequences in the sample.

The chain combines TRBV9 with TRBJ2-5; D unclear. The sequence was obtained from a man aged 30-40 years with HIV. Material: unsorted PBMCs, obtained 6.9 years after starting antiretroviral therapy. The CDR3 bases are TGTGCCAGCAGCGTAGCCGGGGAGACCCAGTACTTC. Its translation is CASSVAGETQYF.